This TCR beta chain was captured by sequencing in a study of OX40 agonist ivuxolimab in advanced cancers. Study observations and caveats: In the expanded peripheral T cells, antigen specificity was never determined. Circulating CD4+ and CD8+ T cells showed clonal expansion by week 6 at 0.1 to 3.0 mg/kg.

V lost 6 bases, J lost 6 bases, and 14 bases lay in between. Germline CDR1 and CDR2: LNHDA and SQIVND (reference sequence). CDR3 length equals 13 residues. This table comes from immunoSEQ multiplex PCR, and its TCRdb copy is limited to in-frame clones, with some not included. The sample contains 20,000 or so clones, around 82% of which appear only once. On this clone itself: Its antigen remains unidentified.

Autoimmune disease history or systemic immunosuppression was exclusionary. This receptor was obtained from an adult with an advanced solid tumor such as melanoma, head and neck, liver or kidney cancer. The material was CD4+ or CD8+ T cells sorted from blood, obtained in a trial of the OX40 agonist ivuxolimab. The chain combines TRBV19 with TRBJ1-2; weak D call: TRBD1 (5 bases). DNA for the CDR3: TGTGCCAGTAGCCTCCCCGACAGTAATGGCTACACCTTC. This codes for CASSLPDSNGYTF.